One sample yielded the 15 T cell receptor beta chains listed below, sequenced in a study of blood T cell repertoires in COVID-19. Using immunoSEQ multiplex PCR, the repertoire was profiled, and TCRdb retains in-frame clones only, with some absent. The top ten clones hold about 20% of a sample with some 120,000 clones, about 89% of them seen once. Sequenced: peripheral blood. The receptors here all came from a human donor with acute or convalescent COVID-19. The donor label of this sample is uncertain.

This sequence joins TRBV5-4 and TRBJ1-1; 7 positions match TRBD1. The CDR3 contains 15 residues. Trimming removed 3 bases from V and 1 base from J; junction bases left unmatched: 6. CDR1 and CDR2 from the germline V gene are SGHNT and YYREEE (reference sequence). CDR3 DNA: TGTGCCAGCAGCTCGGGACAGCTTCAGAACACTGAAGCTTTCTTT. Translating gives CASSSGQLQNTEAFF.

The chain has TRBV28 and TRBJ1-2, with a possible D match to TRBD1 (5 bases). Germline V gene lookup returns CDR1 MDHEN and CDR2 SYDVKM. The CDR3 runs 13 residues. Trimming cost V 6 bases and J 5 bases, with 13 bases left between them. CDR3 sequence: CASSPQEGYGYTF. The CDR3 DNA reads as TGTGCCAGCAGCCCACAGGAGGGTTATGGCTACACCTTC.

The chain recombines TRBV6-6 with TRBJ2-1; D uncertain. Germline V gene sequence: CDR1 MNHNY, CDR2 SVGAGI (reference sequence). The CDR3 runs to 11 residues. Trimming removed 7 bases at V and 7 bases at J, with 8 bases between. In nucleotides, the CDR3 is TGTGCCAGCAAAAACACGAATGAGCAGTTCTTC. Amino acids: CASKNTNEQFF.

The chain recombines TRBV19 with TRBJ1-3, with D unclear. Per the germline V gene, CDR1 is LNHDA and CDR2 is SQIVND (reference sequence). The CDR3 sequence is 14 residues long. V lost 5 bases and J lost 0, with 8 bases in between. The CDR3 nucleotides read TGTGCCAGTAGTCGAGTGAACTCTGGAAACACCATATATTTT. Protein sequence: CASSRVNSGNTIYF.

V and J are TRBV5-4 and TRBJ1-1; 9 positions match TRBD1. The CDR3 sequence is 16 residues long. Germline V gene sequence: CDR1 SGHNT, CDR2 YYREEE (reference sequence). V shed 4 bases and J 0 bases; nucleotides not matched to a gene: 7. The DNA of the CDR3 is TGTGCCAGCAGCCTACGGACAGGGGCATTGAACACTGAAGCTTTCTTT. Translated: CASSLRTGALNTEAFF.

The chain combines TRBV5-1 with TRBJ1-3, with D unclear. This CDR3 comprises 15 residues. V gave up 0 bases and J gave up 0 bases, with 7 bases separating them. Germline V gene sequence: CDR1 SGHRS, CDR2 YFSETQ. This CDR3 is CASSLGAYSGNTIYF. The CDR3 nucleotides read TGCGCCAGCAGCTTGGGGGCCTACTCTGGAAACACCATATATTTT.

The count of this clone is one. The V and J genes are TRBV6-6 and TRBJ2-3; 11 bases are a match to TRBD2. This CDR3 is 18 amino acids long. J was trimmed by 0 bases and V by 5 bases; bases with no gene match: 10. CDR1 MNHNY and CDR2 SVGAGI come from the germline V gene (reference sequence). The CDR3 region has the DNA TGTGCCAGCAGTCCCCCTAGCGGGGGGACGGAAAGCACAGATACGCAGTATTTT. This gives the protein CASSPPSGGTESTDTQYF.

The chain uses TRBV5-5 and TRBJ2-1; 14 nucleotides agree with TRBD2. The CDR3 length is 18 residues. Trimming removed 4 bases from V and 2 bases from J; junction bases left unmatched: 8. CDR1 and CDR2 from the germline V gene are SGHKS and YYEKEE (reference sequence). The CDR3 is CASSATSGGVPTYNEQFF. CDR3 DNA: TGTGCCAGCAGCGCGACTAGCGGGGGGGTACCGACCTACAATGAGCAGTTCTTC.

This clone was seen just once. This chain uses TRBV7-7 with TRBJ2-1; TRBD2 aligns across 8 bases. Germline V gene sequence: CDR1 SSHAT, CDR2 FNYEAQ (reference sequence). The CDR3 loop spans 15 amino acids. The V gene end was trimmed by 4 bases and the J gene end by 0 bases; junction bases not matched to a gene: 2. For the CDR3, the DNA is TGTGCCAGCAGCTCCGGGACTAGCTCCTACAATGAGCAGTTCTTC. It codes for CASSSGTSSYNEQFF.

This chain uses TRBV28 with TRBJ2-3, with a possible D match to TRBD1 (5 bases). V was cut by 6 bases and J by 2 bases, with 15 bases left in between. CDR1 and CDR2 (germline): MDHEN, SYDVKM. The CDR3 consists of 15 residues. The CDR3 spells CASSLGSGITDTQYF. CDR3 in DNA: TGTGCCAGCAGCCTGGGCTCAGGGATCACAGATACGCAGTATTTT.

In this sample, this clone turned up a few times. V usage is TRBV18 and J usage is TRBJ1-3; D may be TRBD1 (5 bases). The V gene lost 5 bases and the J gene lost 0 bases, with 11 bases spanning the gap. The CDR3 has 15 residues. CDR1 KGHSH and CDR2 LQKENI come from the germline V gene. The DNA for the CDR3 is TGTGCCAGCTCAGAACAGGATCCCTCTGGAAACACCATATATTTT. Protein sequence: CASSEQDPSGNTIYF. The whole variable domain, remainder taken from reference TRBV18 and TRBJ1-3, is NAGVMQNPRHLVRRRGQEARLRCSPMKGHSHVYWYRQLPEEGLKFMVYLQKENIIDESGMPKERFSAEFPKEGPSILRIQQVVRGDSAAYFCASSEQDPSGNTIYFGEGSWLTVV.

V and J are TRBV6-5 and TRBJ1-4; 7 bases map to TRBD1. The germline V gene encodes CDR1 MNHEY and CDR2 SVGAGI. The CDR3 has 15 amino acids. J gave up 6 bases and V 4 bases, and 8 bases lay outside the gene matches. This chain's CDR3 is CASSSSGTVHEKLFF. CDR3 coding DNA: TGTGCCAGCAGTTCCTCCGGGACAGTTCATGAAAAACTGTTTTTT.

This clone occurred a few times. The chain employs TRBV7-2 and TRBJ2-1; 8 nucleotides align to TRBD1. The CDR3 length is 15 residues. V was pared by 6 bases and J by 2 bases, with 6 bases of the junction left unmatched. Per the germline V gene, CDR1 is SGHTA and CDR2 is FQGNSA. CDR3 bases: TGTGCCAGCAGACGAACAGGGGGAACCTACAATGAGCAGTTCTTC. Translating it yields CASRRTGGTYNEQFF. The full variable domain, with the rest looked up from reference TRBV7-2 and TRBJ2-1, is GAGVSQSPSNKVTEKGKDVELRCDPISGHTALYWYRQSLGQGLEFLIYFQGNSAPDKSGLPSDRFSAERTGGSVSTLTIQRTQQEDSAVYLCASRRTGGTYNEQFFGPGTRLTVL.

The gene calls are TRBV2 and TRBJ1-4; 8 bases map to TRBD1. The ends lost 10 bases at V and 8 bases at J; junction bases unmatched: 12. From germline, CDR1 is SNHLY and CDR2 FYNNEI. This CDR3 comprises 14 residues. The CDR3 spells CATRLGQGWEKLFF. The CDR3 DNA reads TGTGCCACTCGCTTAGGACAGGGATGGGAAAAACTGTTTTTT.

The chain recombines TRBV28 with TRBJ2-7; 10 bases line up with TRBD2. Germline V gene lookup returns CDR1 MDHEN and CDR2 SYDVKM. CDR3 length: 17 amino acids. The V gene end was trimmed by 3 bases and the J gene end by 3 bases; junction bases not matched to a gene: 11. CDR3 coding DNA: TGTGCCAGCAGTTTTCCCCGGCGGGGACTAGCGAGCTACGAGCAGTACTTC. It translates to CASSFPRRGLASYEQYF.